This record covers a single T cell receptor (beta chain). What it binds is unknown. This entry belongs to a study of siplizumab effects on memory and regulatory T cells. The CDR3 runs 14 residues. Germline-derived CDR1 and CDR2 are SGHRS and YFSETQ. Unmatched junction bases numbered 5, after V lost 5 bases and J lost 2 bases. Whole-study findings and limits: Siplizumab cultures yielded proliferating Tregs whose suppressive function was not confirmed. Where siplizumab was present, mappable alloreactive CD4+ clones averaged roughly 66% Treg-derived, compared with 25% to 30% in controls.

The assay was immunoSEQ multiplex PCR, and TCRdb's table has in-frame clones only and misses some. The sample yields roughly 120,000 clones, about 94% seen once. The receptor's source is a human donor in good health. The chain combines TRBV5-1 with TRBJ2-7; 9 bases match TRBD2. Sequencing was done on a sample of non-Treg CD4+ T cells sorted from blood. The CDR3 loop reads CASSPTSGTYEQYF. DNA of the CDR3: TGCGCCAGCAGTCCGACTAGCGGTACCTACGAGCAGTACTTC.